This TCR beta chain was recorded in a study of response to subunit inactivated influenza vaccine. Study-wide results and limits: Authors suggested that a seasonal influenza vaccination recruits few new T cells each time.

The V gene lost 4 bases and the J gene lost 4 bases, with 13 bases spanning the gap. The CDR3 is 14 residues long. This clonotype was seen a few times. The target antigen is unknown. From the RT-PCR reads, TCRdb called clonotypes with MiXCR, one entry per CDR3 protein. The table records roughly 790,000 distinct CDR3 sequences, 21% of them present only once. The receptor comes from a man between 45 and 60 years old who received an inactivated influenza vaccine. The chain recombines TRBV12-3 or TRBV12-4 with TRBJ1-2; no clear D. Source: PBMCs from blood, taken 4 to 6 days after vaccination. CDR3 residues: CASSSLGGAYGYTF. The CDR3 nucleotides are TGTGCCAGCAGTTCCCTGGGAGGTGCCTATGGCTACACCTTC.